This is a list of T cell receptor beta chains from one sample in a study of T cells after yellow fever vaccination. TCRdb analysed the 5' RACE reads with MiXCR anew, one entry per CDR3 protein. The sample lists approximately 300,000 distinct CDR3 sequences; about 10% were seen once. Source: CD4+ T cells sorted from PBMCs, taken 45 days after the yellow fever booster vaccination. The receptor set was obtained from a young man who received the YFV17D yellow fever vaccine. Each CDR3 is given with its conserved first and last residue. D genes are given only for firm matches. The size field is filled for only some rows; it gives once, few, many or a size class.

V gene,clone size,CDR3 length,D gene,J gene,CDR3 protein,CDR3 DNA
TRBV12-3/TRBV12-4,.,15,.,TRBJ2-1,CASSLSESSYNEQFF,TGTGCCAGCAGTTTAAGTGAGAGCTCCTACAATGAGCAGTTCTTC
TRBV9,many,13,TRBD2,TRBJ2-1,CASAGLVGNEQFF,TGTGCCAGCGCGGGACTAGTTGGCAATGAGCAGTTCTTC
TRBV5-1,.,13,TRBD1,TRBJ2-7,CASNPGTGDEQYF,TGCGCCAGCAATCCCGGGACAGGCGACGAGCAGTACTTC
TRBV6-1,.,17,TRBD1,TRBJ1-5,CASSERGPRGLRLPQHF,TGTGCCAGCAGTGAAAGGGGGCCCAGGGGTCTCCGTCTGCCCCAGCATTTT
TRBV5-1,.,13,.,TRBJ2-7,CASSPAGTYEQYF,TGCGCCAGCAGCCCTGCGGGGACCTACGAGCAGTACTTC
TRBV19,.,14,.,TRBJ1-2,CASSKWTVTDGYTF,TGTGCCAGTAGTAAATGGACAGTAACGGATGGCTACACCTTC
TRBV2,many,12,.,TRBJ1-2,CASGARSYGYTF,TGTGCCAGCGGGGCACGTAGCTATGGCTACACCTTC
TRBV6-6,few,17,TRBD2,TRBJ2-5,CASSYWRGGLNRETQYF,TGTGCCAGCAGTTATTGGCGGGGGGGGCTCAATCGCGAGACCCAGTACTTC
TRBV12-3/TRBV12-4,.,14,TRBD2,TRBJ2-3,CASSTQRDTDTQYF,TGTGCCAGCTCGACTCAGCGGGACACAGATACGCAGTATTTT
TRBV6-5,.,14,.,TRBJ1-6,CASTLRPNNSPLHF,TGTGCCAGCACCCTGCGGCCTAATAATTCACCCCTCCACTTT
TRBV23-1,few,14,.,TRBJ2-3,CASRPSQPPDTQYF,TGCGCCAGCAGACCCAGCCAACCCCCCGATACGCAGTATTTT
TRBV5-5,many,12,.,TRBJ1-2,CASSRTDYGYTF,TGTGCCAGCAGCAGGACAGACTATGGCTACACCTTC
TRBV24-1,.,13,.,TRBJ1-1,CATRSQPHTEAFF,TGTGCCACCAGGAGCCAACCGCACACTGAAGCTTTCTTT
TRBV15,.,14,.,TRBJ2-5,CATSRVSSQETQYF,TGTGCCACCAGCAGAGTCAGTAGCCAAGAGACCCAGTACTTC
TRBV20-1,.,16,TRBD1,TRBJ2-2,CSAIPWDRGFTGELFF,TGCAGTGCCATACCGTGGGACAGGGGATTCACCGGGGAGCTGTTTTTT
TRBV19,.,14,.,TRBJ2-1,CASSIVVGAVEQFF,TGTGCCAGTAGTATAGTTGTTGGGGCCGTTGAGCAGTTCTTC
TRBV5-1,few,15,TRBD1,TRBJ2-3,CASAYRGASTDTQYF,TGCGCCAGCGCCTACAGGGGGGCTAGCACAGATACGCAGTATTTT
TRBV10-3,.,16,.,TRBJ1-5,CAISDLGPYRNQPQHF,TGTGCCATCAGTGATCTGGGCCCATATCGCAATCAGCCCCAGCATTTT
TRBV7-9,.,15,.,TRBJ2-5,CASSRTRGGRETQYF,TGTGCCAGCAGCCGTACCAGGGGAGGGAGAGAGACCCAGTACTTC
TRBV6-5,few,15,.,TRBJ1-2,CASSYRQASNYGYTF,TGTGCCAGCAGTTACCGACAGGCCTCTAACTATGGCTACACCTTC
TRBV2,.,13,.,TRBJ2-5,CASSESPGETQYF,TGTGCCAGCAGTGAGAGTCCGGGGGAGACCCAGTACTTC
TRBV6-1,few,14,TRBD1,TRBJ1-3,CASSATGTGNTIYF,TGTGCCAGCAGTGCGACAGGGACTGGAAACACCATATATTTT